This T cell receptor (beta chain) was recovered during a study of T cell responses to AZD1222 COVID-19 vaccine. General observations from the study: Mapped onto spike, vaccine-associated CD4 TCRs spanned it and were dominant at 160-218 and 743-854.

This clone was recorded once. The antigen is undetermined. The method was immunoSEQ multiplex PCR; TCRdb's version includes in-frame clones alone and lacks a portion of them. Among 150,000 to 250,000 clones listed, 93% were seen once. Between the trimmed V and J ends, which lost 6 bases and 6 bases, there was a span of 14 bases. The germline V gene has CDR1 MNHEY and CDR2 SVGAGI. The CDR3 is 13 residues long. The sequence was collected from an adult who received the AZD1222 COVID-19 vaccine. The chain recombines TRBV6-5 with TRBJ1-2; D is perhaps TRBD1 (6 bases). Here the sequenced sample was peripheral blood, taken 28 days after the second AZD1222 dose. CDR3 sequence (DNA): TGTGCCAGCAGGCGGGACACGGAACATGGCTACACCTTC. It translates to CASRRDTEHGYTF.